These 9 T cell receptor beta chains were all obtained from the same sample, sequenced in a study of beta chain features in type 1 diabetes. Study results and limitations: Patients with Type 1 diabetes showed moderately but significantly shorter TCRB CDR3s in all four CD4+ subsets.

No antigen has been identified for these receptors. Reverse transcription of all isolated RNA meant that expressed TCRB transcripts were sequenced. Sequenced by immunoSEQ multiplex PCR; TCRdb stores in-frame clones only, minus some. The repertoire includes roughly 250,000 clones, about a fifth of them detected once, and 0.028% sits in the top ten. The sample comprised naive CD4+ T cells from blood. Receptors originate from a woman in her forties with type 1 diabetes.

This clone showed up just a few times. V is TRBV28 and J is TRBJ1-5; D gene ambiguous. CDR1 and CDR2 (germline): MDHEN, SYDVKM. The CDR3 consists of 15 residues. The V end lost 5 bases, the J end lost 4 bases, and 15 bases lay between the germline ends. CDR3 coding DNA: TGTGCCAGCAGTCCATACGGGTCGGAAAATCAGCCCCAGCATTTT. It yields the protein CASSPYGSENQPQHF. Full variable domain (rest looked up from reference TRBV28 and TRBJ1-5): DVKVTQSSRYLVKRTGEKVFLECVQDMDHENMFWYRQDPGLGLRLIYFSYDVKMKEKGDIPEGYSVSREKKERFSLILESASTNQTSMYLCASSPYGSENQPQHFGDGTRLSIL.

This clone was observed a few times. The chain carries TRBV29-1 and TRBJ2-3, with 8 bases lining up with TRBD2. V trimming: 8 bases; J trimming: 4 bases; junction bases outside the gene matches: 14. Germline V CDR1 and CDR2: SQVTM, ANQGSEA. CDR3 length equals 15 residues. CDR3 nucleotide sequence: TGCAGCCACGGAGGACTAGCTGCTGGGGCAGATACGCAGTATTTT. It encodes CSHGGLAAGADTQYF.

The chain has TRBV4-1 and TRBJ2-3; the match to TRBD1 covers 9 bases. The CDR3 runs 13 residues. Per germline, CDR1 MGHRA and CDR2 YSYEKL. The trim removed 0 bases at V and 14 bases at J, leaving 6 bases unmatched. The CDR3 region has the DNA TGCGCCAGCAGCCAAGAGACGGACAGGGGCCTGTATTTT. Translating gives CASSQETDRGLYF.

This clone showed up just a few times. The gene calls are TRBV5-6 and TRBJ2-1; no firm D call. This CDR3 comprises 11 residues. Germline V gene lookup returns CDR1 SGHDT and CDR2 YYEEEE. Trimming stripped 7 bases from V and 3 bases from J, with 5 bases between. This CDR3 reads CASADYNEQFF. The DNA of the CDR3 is TGTGCCAGCGCGGACTACAATGAGCAGTTCTTC.

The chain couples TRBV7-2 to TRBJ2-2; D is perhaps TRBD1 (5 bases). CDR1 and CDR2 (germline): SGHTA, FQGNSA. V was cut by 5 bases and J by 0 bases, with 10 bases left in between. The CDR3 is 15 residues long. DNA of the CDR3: TGTGCCAGCAGCCTACAGGTAGCGAACACCGGGGAGCTGTTTTTT. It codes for CASSLQVANTGELFF.

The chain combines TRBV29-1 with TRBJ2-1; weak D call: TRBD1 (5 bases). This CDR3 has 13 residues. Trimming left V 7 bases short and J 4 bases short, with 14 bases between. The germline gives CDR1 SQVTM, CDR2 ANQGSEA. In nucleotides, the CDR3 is TGCAGCGCCCTAGGTTCAGGGTACAATGAGCAGTTCTTC. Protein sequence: CSALGSGYNEQFF.

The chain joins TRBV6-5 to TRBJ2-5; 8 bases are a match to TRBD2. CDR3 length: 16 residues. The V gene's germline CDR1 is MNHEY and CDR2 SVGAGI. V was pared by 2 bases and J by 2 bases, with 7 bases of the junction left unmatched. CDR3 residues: CASSYGGGSFQETQYF. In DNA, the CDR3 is TGTGCCAGCAGTTACGGCGGGGGGTCCTTTCAAGAGACCCAGTACTTC.

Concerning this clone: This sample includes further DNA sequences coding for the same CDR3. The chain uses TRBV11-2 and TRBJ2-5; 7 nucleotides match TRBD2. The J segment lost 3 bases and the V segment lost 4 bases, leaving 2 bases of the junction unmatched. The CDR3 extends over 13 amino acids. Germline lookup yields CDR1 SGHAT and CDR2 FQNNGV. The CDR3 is CASSSGLEETQYF. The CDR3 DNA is TGTGCCAGCAGCTCAGGACTAGAAGAGACCCAGTACTTC.

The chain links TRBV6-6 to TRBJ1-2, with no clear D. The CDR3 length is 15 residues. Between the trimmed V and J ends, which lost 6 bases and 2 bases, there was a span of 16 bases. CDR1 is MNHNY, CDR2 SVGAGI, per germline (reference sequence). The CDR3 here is CASSLRGSRNYGYTF. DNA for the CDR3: TGTGCCAGCAGCCTGCGAGGGTCTAGGAACTATGGCTACACCTTC.